This T cell receptor beta chain was documented in a study of T cell repertoires in cytomegalovirus infection. MiXCR, applied by TCRdb to the reads, yields one record per CDR3 protein. The table records 200,000 or so distinct CDR3 sequences, roughly 27% of them present only once. Germline-derived CDR1 and CDR2 are SGHKS and YYEKEE (reference sequence). Germline trimming cut 4 bases from V and 3 bases from J; bases unmatched to any gene: 6. The CDR3 is made up of 15 amino acids. The sequence derives from a human donor in good health (CMV status not recorded). Some clones in this sample may be carry-over from other donors' samples. The gene calls are TRBV5-5 and TRBJ2-3, with 9 bases matching TRBD1. Source material: PBMCs. The CDR3: CASSAEDRGTDTQYF. CDR3 sequence (DNA): TGTGCCAGCAGCGCCGAGGACAGGGGAACAGATACGCAGTATTTT.